This TCR beta chain was found in a study of CD8 T cells in Susac syndrome. Per germline, CDR1 SGHVS and CDR2 FQNEAQ. Trimming removed 5 bases at V and 4 bases at J, with 15 bases between. This CDR3 spans 14 amino acids. RNA, at roughly 0.5 to 1 ug, was reverse transcribed with random hexamers. From the immunoSEQ multiplex PCR reads, TCRdb called clonotypes with MiXCR, one entry per CDR3 protein. The data show a few hundred thousand distinct CDR3 sequences, roughly 90% seen once. TCR beta sequencing covered blood CD8+ and CD4+ T cells. This clonotype was picked up one time. The chain carries TRBV7-8 and TRBJ2-7; a possible D gene is TRBD2 (6 bases). The TCR was taken from a human donor with multiple sclerosis. The sequenced sample was CD8+ T cells from PBMCs. CDR3 in amino acids: CASSPGGAGYEQYF. The CDR3 coding sequence is TGTGCCAGCAGCCCGGGCGGGGCGGGATACGAGCAGTACTTC. The full variable domain, with the rest looked up from reference TRBV7-8 and TRBJ2-7, is GAGVSQSPRYKVAKRGQDVALRCDPISGHVSLFWYQQALGQGPEFLTYFQNEAQLDKSGLPSDRFFAERPEGSVSTLKIQRTQQEDSAVYLCASSPGGAGYEQYFGPGTRLTVT.